Below, 5 T cell receptor beta chains from the same sample are listed, as sequenced in a study of siplizumab effects on memory and regulatory T cells. Method: immunoSEQ multiplex PCR; TCRdb's copy keeps in-frame clones and lacks some. The table lists fewer than 120,000 clones, 80% to 95% of them singletons. The material sequenced was CD4+ T cells sorted from blood. The receptors were sampled from a human donor in good health.

The DNA for the CDR3 is TGCGCCAGCAGGGTAGACCTCGGCTCCTACAATGAGCAGTTCTTC. It yields the protein CASRVDLGSYNEQFF. The V and J genes are TRBV5-1 and TRBJ2-1, with D hard to call. The CDR3 consists of 15 residues. Germline V gives CDR1 SGHRS, CDR2 YFSETQ. Between the trimmed V and J ends, which lost 5 bases and 0 bases, there was a span of 12 bases.

The CDR3 here is CASSLTDEQYF. The CDR3 region has the DNA TGTGCCAGCAGCTTAACAGACGAGCAGTACTTC. The chain is built from TRBV7-8 and TRBJ2-7; D not certain. Trimming took 2 bases from V and 5 from J, leaving 4 bases between them. Germline V gene lookup returns CDR1 SGHVS and CDR2 FQNEAQ. The CDR3 spans 11 residues.

This sequence joins TRBV6-1 and TRBJ1-2; D is unclear. This CDR3 is 14 amino acids long. The germline CDR1 and CDR2 sequences are MNHNS and SASEGT. V gave up 3 bases and J gave up 3 bases, with 11 bases separating them. The CDR3 nucleotides are TGTGCCAGCAGTGAGTCTGGGCGGTACTATGGCTACACCTTC. It specifies CASSESGRYYGYTF.

The chain joins TRBV5-4 to TRBJ2-3, with 13 bases aligning to TRBD2. The V and J ends lost 3 bases and 4 bases, in that order; junction bases with no gene match: 5. The CDR3 contains 16 residues. CDR1 is SGHNT, CDR2 YYREEE, per germline (reference sequence). The CDR3 region has the DNA TGTGCCAGCAGCTCGAGGACTAGCGGGAGACCAGATACGCAGTATTTT. It specifies CASSSRTSGRPDTQYF.

The chain couples TRBV5-1 to TRBJ2-3, with D perhaps being TRBD1 or TRBD2 (6 bases each). The CDR3 consists of 14 residues. Trimming shortened V by 0 bases and J by 4 bases, and 9 bases separated the two germline ends. The germline V gene has CDR1 SGHRS and CDR2 YFSETQ. The CDR3 region has the DNA TGCGCCAGCAGCTTGGACGGGGGCGCAGATACGCAGTATTTT. It translates to CASSLDGGADTQYF.